These 10 T cell receptor beta chains were sequenced from one sample in a study of T cell responses to AZD1222 COVID-19 vaccine. The protocol was immunoSEQ multiplex PCR, while the TCRdb copy is restricted to in-frame clones and leaves out a portion. The sample records some 140,000 clones, 90% being singletons. The source was peripheral blood, collected on day 0 of AZD1222 vaccination. The receptors originated from an adult in good health.

This clone was seen a handful of times. The rearrangement uses TRBV27 and TRBJ1-5; D unclear. This CDR3 is built from 13 residues. The V end was cut by 3 bases, the J end by 4 bases, with 7 bases between. Germline loops: CDR1 MNHEY, CDR2 SMNVEV (reference sequence). DNA for the CDR3: TGTGCCAGCAGTTTCGGGGAGAATCAGCCCCAGCATTTT. Translation gives CASSFGENQPQHF.

This clone occurred a few times. The rearrangement joins TRBV2 to TRBJ1-1; D is uncertain. Trimming took 10 bases from V and 1 from J, leaving 16 bases between them. The CDR3 sequence is 14 residues long. CDR1 is SNHLY, CDR2 FYNNEI, per germline. The CDR3 reads CANQIYSQNTEAFF. In DNA form, the CDR3 reads TGTGCCAACCAGATCTATTCTCAGAACACTGAAGCTTTCTTT.

Only one count was recorded for this clone. V usage is TRBV30 and J usage is TRBJ2-5; possibly TRBD1 or TRBD2 for D (6 bases each). Trimming removed 0 bases at V and 4 bases at J, with 21 bases between. This CDR3 is 17 amino acids long. CDR1 is GTSNPN and CDR2 is SVGIG in the germline V gene (reference sequence). The CDR3 loop is CAWSVRVGGLPPETQYF. CDR3 DNA sequence: TGTGCCTGGAGTGTACGGGTGGGGGGCCTCCCCCCAGAGACCCAGTACTTC. Filled out from reference TRBV30 and TRBJ2-5, the complete variable domain reads SQTIHQWPATLVQPVGSPLSLECTVEGTSNPNLYWYRQAAGRGLQLLFYSVGIGQISSEVPQNLSASRPQDRQFILSSKKLLLSDSGFYLCAWSVRVGGLPPETQYFGPGTRLLVL.

V and J are TRBV10-3 and TRBJ2-7; D is uncertain. V shed 7 bases and J shed 2 bases, with 18 bases lying between them. CDR3 length: 15 amino acids. The germline V gene encodes CDR1 ENHRY and CDR2 SYGVKD. In DNA form, the CDR3 reads TGTGCCATCACCAGACCACGTCCGAGCCCCTACGAGCAGTACTTC. Protein product: CAITRPRPSPYEQYF.

The V gene is TRBV5-1, the J gene TRBJ2-7; TRBD2 might be the D (5 bases). Germline CDR1 SGHRS, CDR2 YFSETQ. The CDR3 totals 17 residues. The ends were cut back, 7 bases at V and 0 bases at J, with 23 bases in the middle. The CDR3 spells CASSGGLNPGSSYEQYF. CDR3 nucleotide sequence: TGCGCCAGCTCCGGAGGCCTTAACCCCGGATCCTCCTACGAGCAGTACTTC.

The chain recombines TRBV5-4 with TRBJ2-1, with D maybe TRBD2 (7 bases). Trimming cost V 6 bases and J 1 base, with 14 bases left between them. The CDR3 runs 15 residues. Germline V gene lookup returns CDR1 SGHNT and CDR2 YYREEE (reference sequence). The chain's CDR3 is CASTRKGGSYNEQFF. CDR3 sequence (DNA): TGTGCCAGCACCAGAAAGGGGGGGTCCTACAATGAGCAGTTCTTC.

The chain is built from TRBV2 and TRBJ1-1; TRBD1 matches 11 bases. This CDR3 comprises 16 residues. Germline values: CDR1 SNHLY, CDR2 FYNNEI. V lost 6 bases to trimming and J lost 4 bases; unmatched junction nucleotides: 10. The CDR3 region has the DNA TGTGCCAGCAGCAGAAAAGGACAGGGGGCTACCACTGAAGCTTTCTTT. This codes for CASSRKGQGATTEAFF.

The rearrangement links TRBV5-1 to TRBJ2-1; 12 bases fit TRBD2. After removal of 4 bases from V and 8 bases from J, the junction contained 7 bases not matched to a gene. This CDR3 is built from 15 residues. Germline values: CDR1 SGHRS, CDR2 YFSETQ. CDR3 residues: CASSALAGGLHEQFF. In DNA form, the CDR3 reads TGCGCCAGCAGCGCCCTAGCGGGAGGGCTCCATGAGCAGTTCTTC.

J is TRBJ2-1 and V is TRBV5-1; tentatively, D is TRBD2 (6 bases). Per the germline V gene, CDR1 is SGHRS and CDR2 is YFSETQ. V was shortened by 0 bases and J by 3 bases, with 13 bases between the two germline ends. The CDR3 sequence is 16 residues long. CDR3 amino acids: CASSLAGGEFYNEQFF. The CDR3 bases are TGCGCCAGCAGCTTGGCGGGCGGGGAGTTCTACAATGAGCAGTTCTTC.

Only a few counts were recorded for this clone. This sequence joins TRBV6-6 and TRBJ1-4; 8 nucleotides line up with TRBD1. The CDR3 loop spans 16 amino acids. Germline lookup yields CDR1 MNHNY and CDR2 SVGAGI (reference sequence). Germline trimming cut 2 bases from V and 7 bases from J; bases unmatched to any gene: 9. This CDR3 reads CASSYLDRGGGEKLFF. In nucleotides, the CDR3 is TGTGCCAGCAGTTACCTAGACAGGGGAGGGGGTGAAAAACTGTTTTTT.